The present TCR beta chain was sequenced within a study of glioma-infiltrating T cells after dendritic cell vaccination. Germline V lookup: CDR1 KGHSY, CDR2 FQNENV. This CDR3 is built from 18 residues. The V gene lost 4 bases and the J gene lost 2 bases, with 23 bases spanning the gap. The immunoSEQ assay amplified TCRB CDR3 from up to 2 ug DNA. The method was immunoSEQ multiplex PCR; TCRdb's version includes in-frame clones alone and lacks a portion of them. This sample has 71,000 or so clones, with about 76% found just once. Points on this clone: What it binds is unknown.

Findings and caveats of the study: Few patients contributed both blood and tumor specimens.

The sample was blood, taken before dendritic cell vaccination. The chain recombines TRBV16 with TRBJ1-2, with unresolved D. The source of this sequence is a human donor with glioblastoma. The CDR3 loop reads CASSPPRIRQVSNYGYTF. The CDR3 region has the DNA TGTGCCAGCAGCCCCCCACGAATCCGACAAGTCTCGAACTATGGCTACACCTTC.